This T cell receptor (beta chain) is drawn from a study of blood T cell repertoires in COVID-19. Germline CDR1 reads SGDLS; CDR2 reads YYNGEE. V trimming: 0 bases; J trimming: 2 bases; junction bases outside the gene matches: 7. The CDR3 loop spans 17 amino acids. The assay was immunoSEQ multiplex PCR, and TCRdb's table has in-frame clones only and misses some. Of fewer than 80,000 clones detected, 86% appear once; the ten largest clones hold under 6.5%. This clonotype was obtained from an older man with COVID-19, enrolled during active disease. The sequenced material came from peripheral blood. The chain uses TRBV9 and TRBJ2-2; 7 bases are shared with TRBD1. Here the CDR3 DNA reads TGTGCCAGCAGCGTAGCCTTCGGACAGGCTAACACCGGGGAGCTGTTTTTT. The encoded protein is CASSVAFGQANTGELFF.